This TCR beta chain is drawn from a study of blood T cell repertoires in COVID-19. Study overall: Italy, Spain and the United States were the sources of the convalescent and acute COVID-19 samples. The analysed material was cDNA or gDNA that came from T cells, B-cell-depleted T cells, or PBMCs.

Clones were read by immunoSEQ multiplex PCR, and TCRdb kept only the in-frame ones, dropping some. The sample lists approximately 330,000 clones; around 85% were seen once. Germline loops: CDR1 SGHNT, CDR2 YYREEE (reference sequence). The CDR3 runs 18 residues. V trimming: 2 bases; J trimming: 5 bases; junction bases outside the gene matches: 13. This study enrolled people aged roughly 18 to 89 from about two dozen US geographic areas. Sequencing used PBMCs or T cells enriched from blood (not recorded which). The source is a woman between 35 and 50 years old with acute COVID-19. The chain joins TRBV5-4 to TRBJ1-1, with 12 bases that match TRBD1. For the CDR3, the DNA is TGTGCCAGCAGCTTCGGGCCCGGGACAGGGGGCGCGGAGACTGAAGCTTTCTTT. It is translated as CASSFGPGTGGAETEAFF. Full variable domain (outside the CDR3, taken from reference TRBV5-4 and TRBJ1-1): ETGVTQSPTHLIKTRGQQVTLRCSSQSGHNTVSWYQQALGQGPQFIFQYYREEENGRGNFPPRFSGLQFPNYSSELNVNALELDDSALYLCASSFGPGTGGAETEAFFGQGTRLTVV.